The T cell receptor beta chain described here comes from a study of T cells in Graves' hyperthyroidism and ophthalmopathy. The wider study: Upon initial diagnosis and before any treatment, peripheral blood was collected.

Study observations and caveats: Progression to ophthalmopathy was predicted a median of roughly seven months early.

Uncontrolled infection, other autoimmune disease, pregnancy or lactation disqualified patients from enrolment. Diagnostic assessment was based on clinical symptoms, serum thyroxine and TRAb, thyroid ultrasound and orbital computed tomography. In this sample, this clonotype turned up many times. Its target is unknown. Amplification targeted TCR beta CDR3 regions from RNA transcripts. Primed by the HTBI set, a first-round RT-PCR was run on the TCR CDR3. TCRdb re-analysed the multiplex PCR reads in MiXCR, keeping a single row per CDR3 protein. The table lists about 590,000 distinct CDR3 sequences, approximately 15% of them singletons. This TCR was recovered from a woman aged 18-29 years with Graves' ophthalmopathy. The sequencing sample was made of blood.

This CDR3 reads CASSNAVAGGSEQYF. CDR3 in DNA: TGTGCCAGCAGCAACGCCGTAGCGGGAGGGTCCGAGCAGTACTTC. The chain is built from TRBV28 and TRBJ2-7; 11 bases map to TRBD2. This CDR3 contains 15 residues. Germline CDR1 is MDHEN and CDR2 is SYDVKM. Losses at the gene ends were 6 bases for V and 6 bases for J; bases not matched to a gene: 10.